This is a list of T cell receptor beta chains from one sample in a study of cytomegalovirus exposure and HLA in healthy donors. Libraries were prepared by immunoSEQ multiplex PCR; TCRdb keeps only in-frame clonotypes and omits some of them. The sample includes 95,000 to 150,000 clones, roughly 71% of them seen just once. Sequenced material: PBMCs. The receptor set was obtained from a woman aged 40-49 years in good health and CMV-seropositive. Both conserved end residues are part of each CDR3. D genes are given only for firm matches. Expanded clones are given a class, and other clones once, few, many or no size at all.

TRBD1	NA	TRBJ2-7	TRBV18	CASSGQGAREQYF	TGTGCCAGCTCAGGACAGGGGGCGCGGGAGCAGTACTTC
TRBD1	NA	TRBJ2-7	TRBV27	CAGSPPGGARNEQYF	TGTGCCGGCAGTCCACCAGGGGGCGCGAGGAACGAGCAGTACTTC
NA	NA	TRBJ1-5	TRBV7-8	CASSLGRQSQPQHF	TGTGCCAGCAGCTTAGGCCGACAGTCTCAGCCCCAGCATTTT
NA	NA	TRBJ1-2	TRBV21-1	CASSKVAWGYTF	TGTGCCAGCAGCAAAGTCGCGTGGGGCTACACCTTC
NA	NA	TRBJ2-1	TRBV19	CASSAGNNEQFF	TGTGCCAGTAGTGCTGGCAACAATGAGCAGTTCTTC
NA	NA	TRBJ2-1	TRBV29-1	CSVDRADEQFF	TGCAGCGTTGACAGGGCGGATGAGCAGTTCTTC
TRBD2	once	TRBJ2-5	TRBV7-8	CASSSILAGGEETQYF	TGTGCCAGCTCTTCAATACTAGCGGGAGGAGAAGAGACCCAGTACTTC
NA	NA	TRBJ1-1	TRBV19	CASTDRMNTEAFF	TGTGCCAGCACAGACAGAATGAACACTGAAGCTTTCTTT
NA	NA	TRBJ2-7	TRBV7-7	CASSEGLAGASYEQYF	TGTGCCAGCAGCGAGGGACTGGCGGGGGCATCCTACGAGCAGTACTTC
NA	few	TRBJ1-4	TRBV27	CASSPGGYNEKLFF	TGTGCCAGCAGCCCTGGGGGGTACAATGAAAAACTGTTTTTT
TRBD1	once	TRBJ2-7	TRBV5-4	CASSRQGPYEQYF	TGTGCCAGCAGCCGACAGGGTCCCTACGAGCAGTACTTC
TRBD1	NA	TRBJ2-7	TRBV7-3	CASSLWAGGLGEQYF	TGTGCCAGCAGCTTATGGGCAGGGGGCTTGGGCGAGCAGTACTTC
NA	NA	TRBJ1-6	TRBV6-5	CASSSPRGGWNSPLHF	TGTGCCAGCAGTTCCCCTCGGGGGGGGTGGAATTCACCCCTCCACTTT
TRBD1	NA	TRBJ2-1	TRBV7-8	CASTSQGDSNEQFF	TGTGCCAGTACCTCTCAGGGGGATAGCAATGAGCAGTTCTTC
TRBD1	few	TRBJ2-7	TRBV19	CASSIYRGYEQYF	TGTGCCAGTAGTATTTACAGGGGGTACGAGCAGTACTTC
NA	NA	TRBJ2-7	TRBV9	CASSVDSSGGILDEQYF	TGTGCCAGCAGCGTAGATAGTAGCGGAGGTATCCTCGACGAGCAGTACTTC
TRBD2	few	TRBJ2-7	TRBV4-3	CASSQDYLAGYEQYF	TGCGCCAGCAGCCAAGATTATCTAGCGGGATACGAGCAGTACTTC
TRBD1	NA	TRBJ1-2	TRBV6-5	CASSYRQGGYGYTF	TGTGCCAGCAGTTATCGACAGGGTGGGTACGGCTACACCTTC
TRBD1	NA	TRBJ1-5	TRBV2	CASSGQGGNQPQHF	TGTGCCAGCAGTGGACAGGGAGGCAATCAGCCCCAGCATTTT
NA	NA	TRBJ2-7	TRBV5-8	CASSEDGLRTTRVRAHEQYF	TGTGCCAGCAGCGAAGATGGGCTCCGGACGACGAGGGTAAGAGCGCACGAGCAGTACTTC
NA	NA	TRBJ2-2	TRBV4-3	CASSHDSATVTGELFF	TGCGCCAGCAGCCACGACAGCGCGACGGTCACCGGGGAGCTGTTTTTT
TRBD2	NA	TRBJ2-7	TRBV9	CASSPHSGRASYEQYF	TGTGCCAGCAGCCCGCATAGCGGGAGGGCCTCCTACGAGCAGTACTTC
TRBD1	many	TRBJ2-1	TRBV19	CASSISTGVSYNEQFF	TGTGCCAGTAGTATATCGACAGGGGTCTCCTACAATGAGCAGTTCTTC
NA	NA	TRBJ2-3	TRBV7-9	CASSLGLGQAQYF	TGTGCCAGCAGCTTAGGGTTGGGGCAGGCGCAGTATTTT
NA	NA	TRBJ1-2	TRBV30	CAWSTPPIGYTF	TGTGCCTGGAGTACCCCACCTATCGGCTACACCTTC
NA	NA	TRBJ1-1	TRBV14	CASSQSDRWGTEAFF	TGTGCCAGCAGCCAATCCGACAGGTGGGGCACTGAAGCTTTCTTT
NA	NA	TRBJ2-5	TRBV18	CASSPPSRETQYF	TGTGCCAGCTCACCACCATCCAGGGAGACCCAGTACTTC
NA	NA	TRBJ1-3	TRBV7-2	CASSLDSRAGNTIYF	TGTGCCAGCAGCTTAGACTCGAGGGCTGGAAACACCATATATTTT
NA	NA	TRBJ1-5	TRBV7-2	CASSLFELGTLDSNQPQHF	TGTGCCAGCAGCTTATTTGAGCTCGGGACTCTTGATAGCAATCAGCCCCAGCATTTT
NA	NA	TRBJ1-5	TRBV5-4	CASSLNRAQPQHF	TGTGCCAGCAGCTTGAACAGAGCCCAGCCCCAGCATTTT
NA	NA	TRBJ1-5	TRBV21-1	CASSKNGSGRAVHGNQPQHF	TGTGCCAGCAGCAAAAATGGGTCCGGCAGGGCCGTTCACGGCAATCAGCCCCAGCATTTT
NA	NA	TRBJ2-5	TRBV30	CAWSVTGGETQYF	TGTGCCTGGAGTGTTACCGGGGGAGAGACCCAGTACTTC
NA	NA	TRBJ2-7	TRBV7-9	CASSFRTAEQYF	TGTGCCAGCAGCTTCCGGACAGCGGAGCAGTACTTC
NA	NA	TRBJ1-2	TRBV6-5	CASSRPTDGYTF	TGTGCCAGCAGCCGCCCCACGGATGGCTACACCTTC
TRBD1	NA	TRBJ1-2	TRBV25-1	CASSDSGTAAFGGSGYTF	TGTGCCAGCAGTGATTCGGGGACAGCCGCCTTTGGGGGGTCTGGCTACACCTTC
TRBD1	NA	TRBJ1-1	TRBV7-2	CASSRRQGADTEAFF	TGTGCCAGCAGTAGGCGACAGGGGGCTGACACTGAAGCTTTCTTT
TRBD2	NA	TRBJ2-1	TRBV6-4	CASSADSGTYNEQFF	TGTGCCAGCAGTGCTGATAGCGGGACCTACAATGAGCAGTTCTTC
NA	NA	TRBJ2-1	TRBV6-5	CASSFSGPHNEQFF	TGTGCCAGCAGTTTCTCTGGGCCCCACAATGAGCAGTTCTTC
TRBD1	NA	TRBJ1-1	TRBV30	CAWSVLDRGTEAFF	TGTGCCTGGAGTGTACTTGACAGGGGAACTGAAGCTTTCTTT
TRBD2	NA	TRBJ2-3	TRBV19	CASSILASGPKTDTQYF	TGTGCCAGTAGTATTCTGGCTAGCGGGCCAAAGACAGATACGCAGTATTTT
NA	NA	TRBJ1-4	TRBV6-1	CASSERQGSEKLFF	TGTGCCAGCAGTGAAAGGCAGGGTTCTGAAAAACTGTTTTTT
NA	few	TRBJ1-1	TRBV9	CASSVGVSGGLNTEAFF	TGTGCCAGCAGCGTAGGCGTCAGTGGGGGGTTGAACACTGAAGCTTTCTTT
NA	NA	TRBJ2-1	TRBV4-2	CASSPRDWYNEQFF	TGTGCCAGCAGCCCTCGGGACTGGTACAATGAGCAGTTCTTC
NA	NA	TRBJ1-3	TRBV29-1	CSAVKDSSGNTIYF	TGCAGCGCCGTCAAGGACAGCTCTGGAAACACCATATATTTT
TRBD1	few	TRBJ1-2	TRBV7-6	CASSSHPTGGKGYTF	TGTGCCAGCAGCTCCCACCCCACAGGGGGGAAAGGCTACACCTTC
TRBD1	NA	TRBJ1-1	TRBV7-8	CASSLALRGQVGNTEAFF	TGTGCCAGCAGCTTAGCGTTGAGGGGACAGGTCGGGAACACTGAAGCTTTCTTT
NA	NA	TRBJ2-4	TRBV6-4	CASSDRQDINIQYF	TGTGCCAGCAGTGACAGACAGGACATAAACATTCAGTACTTC
NA	NA	TRBJ2-7	TRBV29-1	CSVASRPYEQYF	TGCAGCGTTGCCTCCCGTCCCTACGAGCAGTACTTC
TRBD2	NA	TRBJ2-7	TRBV5-6	CASSLSGRTEQYF	TGTGCCAGCAGCTTAAGCGGGAGGACCGAGCAGTACTTC
NA	few	TRBJ1-1	TRBV4-3	CASSQDRGDTEAFF	TGCGCCAGCAGCCAAGATCGCGGAGACACTGAAGCTTTCTTT
NA	NA	TRBJ2-7	TRBV30	CAWSGGGGEQYF	TGTGCCTGGAGCGGAGGGGGCGGCGAGCAGTACTTC